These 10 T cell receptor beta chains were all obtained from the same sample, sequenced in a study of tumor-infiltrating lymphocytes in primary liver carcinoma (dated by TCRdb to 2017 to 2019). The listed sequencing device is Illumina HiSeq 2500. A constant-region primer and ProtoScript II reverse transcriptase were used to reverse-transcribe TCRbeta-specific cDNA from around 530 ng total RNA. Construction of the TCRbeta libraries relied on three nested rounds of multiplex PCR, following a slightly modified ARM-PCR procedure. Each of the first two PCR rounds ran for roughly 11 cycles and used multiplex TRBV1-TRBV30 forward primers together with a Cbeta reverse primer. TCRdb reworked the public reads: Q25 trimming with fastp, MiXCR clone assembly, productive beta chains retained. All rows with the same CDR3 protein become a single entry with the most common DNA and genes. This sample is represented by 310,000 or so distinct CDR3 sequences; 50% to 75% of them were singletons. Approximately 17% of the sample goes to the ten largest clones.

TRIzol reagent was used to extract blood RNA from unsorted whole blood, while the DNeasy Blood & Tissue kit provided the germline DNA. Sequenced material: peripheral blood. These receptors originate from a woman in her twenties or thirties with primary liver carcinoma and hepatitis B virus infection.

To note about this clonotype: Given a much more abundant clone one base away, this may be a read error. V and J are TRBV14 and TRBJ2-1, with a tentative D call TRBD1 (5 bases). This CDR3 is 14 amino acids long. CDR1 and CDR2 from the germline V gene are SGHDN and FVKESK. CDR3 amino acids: CASSQQGPYNVQFF. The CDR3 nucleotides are TGTGCCAGCAGCCAACAGGGTCCGTACAATGTGCAGTTCTTC. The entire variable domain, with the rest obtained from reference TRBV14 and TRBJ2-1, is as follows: EAGVTQFPSHSVIEKGQTVTLRCDPISGHDNLYWYRRVMGKEIKFLLHFVKESKQDESGMPNNRFLAERTGGTYSTLKVQPAELEDSGVYFCASSQQGPYNVQFFGPGTRLTVL.

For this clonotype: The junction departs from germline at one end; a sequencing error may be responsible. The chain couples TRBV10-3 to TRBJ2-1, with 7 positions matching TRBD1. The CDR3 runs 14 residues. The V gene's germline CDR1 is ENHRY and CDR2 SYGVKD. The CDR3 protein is CAVSGQGEYNEQFF. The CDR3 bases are TGTGCCGTCAGTGGTCAGGGGGAGTACAATGAGCAGTTCTTC.

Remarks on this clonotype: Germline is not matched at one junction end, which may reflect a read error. In DNA form, the CDR3 reads TGTGCCAGCAGTGAACGAGGTCAGAATCAGTCCCAGCATTTT. Translating it yields CASSERGQNQSQHF. The chain combines TRBV6-1 with TRBJ1-5; D unclear. This CDR3 region has 14 residues. Germline CDR1 is MNHNS and CDR2 is SASEGT.

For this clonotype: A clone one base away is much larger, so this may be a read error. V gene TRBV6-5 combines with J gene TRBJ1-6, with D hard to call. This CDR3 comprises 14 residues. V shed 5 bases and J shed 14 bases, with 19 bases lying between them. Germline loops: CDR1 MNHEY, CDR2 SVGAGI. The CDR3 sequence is CASSLANLGSALHF. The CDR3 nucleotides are TGTGCCAGCAGTCTGGCTAATCTCGGTTCGGCCCTCCACTTT.

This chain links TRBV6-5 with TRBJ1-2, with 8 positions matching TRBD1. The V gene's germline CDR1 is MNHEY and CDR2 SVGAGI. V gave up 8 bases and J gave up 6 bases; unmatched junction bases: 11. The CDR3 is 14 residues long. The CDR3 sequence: CASVGSDRANGYTF. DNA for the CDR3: TGTGCCAGCGTTGGGTCGGACAGGGCGAATGGCTACACCTTC.

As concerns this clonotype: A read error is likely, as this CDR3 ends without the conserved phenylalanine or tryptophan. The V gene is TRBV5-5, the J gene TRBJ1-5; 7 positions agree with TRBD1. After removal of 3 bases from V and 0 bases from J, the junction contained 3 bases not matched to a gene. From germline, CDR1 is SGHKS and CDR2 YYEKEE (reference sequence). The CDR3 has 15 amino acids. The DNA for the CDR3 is TGTGCCAGCAGCTCGGACAGGTATAGCAATCAGCCCCAGCATATT. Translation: CASSSDRYSNQPQHI.

CDR3 bases: TGTGCCAGCAGTCCGACTAGCGGTCGGTACGAGCAGTACTTC. It specifies CASSPTSGRYEQYF. The chain has TRBV6-6 and TRBJ2-7, with 9 bases matching TRBD2. J gave up 4 bases and V 5 bases, and 6 bases lay outside the gene matches. CDR1 is MNHNY and CDR2 is SVGAGI in the germline V gene (reference sequence). This CDR3 comprises 14 residues.

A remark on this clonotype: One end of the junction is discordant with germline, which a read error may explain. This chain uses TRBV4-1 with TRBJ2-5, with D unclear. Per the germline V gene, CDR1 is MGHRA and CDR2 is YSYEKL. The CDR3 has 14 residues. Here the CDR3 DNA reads TGCGCCAGGAGCCCCGCCAGGATTCAAGAGACCCAGTACTTC. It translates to CARSPARIQETQYF.

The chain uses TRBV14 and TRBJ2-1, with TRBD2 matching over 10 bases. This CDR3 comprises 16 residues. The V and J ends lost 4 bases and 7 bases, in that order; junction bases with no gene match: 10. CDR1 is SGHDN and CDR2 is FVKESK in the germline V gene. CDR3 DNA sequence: TGTGCCAGCAGCCGATCCCCAAGCGGGAGGGCAAATGAGCAGTTCTTC. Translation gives CASSRSPSGRANEQFF.

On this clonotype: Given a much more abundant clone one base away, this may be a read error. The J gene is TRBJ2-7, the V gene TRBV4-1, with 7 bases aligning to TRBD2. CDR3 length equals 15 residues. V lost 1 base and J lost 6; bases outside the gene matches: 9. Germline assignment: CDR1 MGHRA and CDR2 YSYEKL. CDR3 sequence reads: CASSQVGVGGTEQYF. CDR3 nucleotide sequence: TGCGCCAGCAGCCAAGTCGGAGTGGGAGGGACCGAGCAGTACTTC.